What follows is one TCR beta chain and its context. Its antigen is undetermined. The record originates from a study of T cell responses to AZD1222 COVID-19 vaccine. Study-level background: Researchers grouped second doses given at about 4 or about 12 weeks into one pool.

Sequencing used immunoSEQ multiplex PCR; TCRdb keeps in-frame clones, though not all of them. The sample records about 180,000 clones, just over 90% being singletons. Study-wide points: The number of AZD1222 recipients seropositive at baseline was only 6 or 7. Spike was spanned by vaccine-associated CD4 TCRs, which were dominant at 160-218 and 743-854. Mostly white British, mostly female donors; authors suggested clonal diversity may be underestimated.

The CDR3 extends over 13 amino acids. V was pared by 3 bases and J by 6 bases, with 11 bases between. The chain recombines TRBV12-3 or TRBV12-4 with TRBJ1-2, with a tentative D call TRBD1 (5 bases). The source is an adult in good health. This material consisted of peripheral blood, taken on day 0 of AZD1222 vaccination. The CDR3 DNA reads as TGTGCCAGCAGTTTGGGGCAGGGACATGGCTACACCTTC. Protein sequence: CASSLGQGHGYTF.